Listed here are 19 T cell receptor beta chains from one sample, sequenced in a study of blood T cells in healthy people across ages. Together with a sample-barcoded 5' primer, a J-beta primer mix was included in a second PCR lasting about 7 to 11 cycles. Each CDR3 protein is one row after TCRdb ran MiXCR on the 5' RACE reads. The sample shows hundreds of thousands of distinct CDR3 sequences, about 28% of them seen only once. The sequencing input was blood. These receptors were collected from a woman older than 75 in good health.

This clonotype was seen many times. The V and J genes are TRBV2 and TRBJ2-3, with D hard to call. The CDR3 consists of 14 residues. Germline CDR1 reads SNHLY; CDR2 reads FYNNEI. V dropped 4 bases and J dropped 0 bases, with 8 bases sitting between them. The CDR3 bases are TGTGCCAGCAGTGGCAGTACCAGCACAGATACGCAGTATTTT. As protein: CASSGSTSTDTQYF.

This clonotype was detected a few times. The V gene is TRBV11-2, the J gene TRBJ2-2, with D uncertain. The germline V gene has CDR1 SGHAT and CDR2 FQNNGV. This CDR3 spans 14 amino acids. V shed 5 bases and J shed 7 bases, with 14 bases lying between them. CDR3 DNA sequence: TGTGCCAGCAGCCCACACCTAAATGGCGGGGAGCTGTTTTTT. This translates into CASSPHLNGGELFF.

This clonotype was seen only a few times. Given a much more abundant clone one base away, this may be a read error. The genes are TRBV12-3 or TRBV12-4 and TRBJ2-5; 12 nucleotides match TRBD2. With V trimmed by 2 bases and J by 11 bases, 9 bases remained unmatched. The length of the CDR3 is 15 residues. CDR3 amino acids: CASSLLAGGFNEQYF. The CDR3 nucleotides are TGTGCCAGCAGTTTACTAGCGGGGGGGTTCAATGAGCAGTACTTC.

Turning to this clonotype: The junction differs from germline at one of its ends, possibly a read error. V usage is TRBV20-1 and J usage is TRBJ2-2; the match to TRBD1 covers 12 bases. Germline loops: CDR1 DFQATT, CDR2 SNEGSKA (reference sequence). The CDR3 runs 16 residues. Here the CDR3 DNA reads TGCAGTGCATCCGGGACAGGGGGCCTCGGGACCGGGGAGCGGTTTTTT. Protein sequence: CSASGTGGLGTGERFF.

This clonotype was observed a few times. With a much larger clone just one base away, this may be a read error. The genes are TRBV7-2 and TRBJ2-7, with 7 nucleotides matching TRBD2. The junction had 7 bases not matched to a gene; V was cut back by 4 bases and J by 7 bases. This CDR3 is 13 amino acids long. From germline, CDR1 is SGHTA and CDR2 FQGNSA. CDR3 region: CASSSRLAPEQYF. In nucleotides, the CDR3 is TGTGCCAGCAGCTCCCGACTAGCCCCAGAGCAGTACTTC. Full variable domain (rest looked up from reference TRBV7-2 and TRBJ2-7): GAGVSQSPSNKVTEKGKDVELRCDPISGHTALYWYRQSLGQGLEFLIYFQGNSAPDKSGLPSDRFSAERTGGSVSTLTIQRTQQEDSAVYLCASSSRLAPEQYFGPGTRLTVT.

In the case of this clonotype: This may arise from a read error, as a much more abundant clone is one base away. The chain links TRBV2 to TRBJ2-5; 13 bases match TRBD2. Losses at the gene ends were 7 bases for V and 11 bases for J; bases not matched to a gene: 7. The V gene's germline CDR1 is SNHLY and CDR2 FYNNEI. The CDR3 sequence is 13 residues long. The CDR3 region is CASTGTSGDPQYF. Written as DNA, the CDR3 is TGTGCCAGCACGGGGACTAGCGGGGACCCTCAGTACTTC.

This CDR3 is CASSLEPAGGYYGYTF. The CDR3 DNA follows: TGCGCCAGCAGCTTGGAGCCGGCAGGGGGCTACTATGGCTACACCTTC. The V call is TRBV5-1, the J call TRBJ1-2; 8 bases agree with TRBD1. CDR1 and CDR2 (germline): SGHRS, YFSETQ. The trim removed 0 bases at V and 3 bases at J, leaving 7 bases unmatched. This CDR3 region has 16 residues. The entire variable domain, with the rest obtained from reference TRBV5-1 and TRBJ1-2, is as follows: KAGVTQTPRYLIKTRGQQVTLSCSPISGHRSVSWYQQTPGQGLQFLFEYFSETQRNKGNFPGRFSGRQFSNSRSEMNVSTLELGDSALYLCASSLEPAGGYYGYTFGSGTRLTVV.

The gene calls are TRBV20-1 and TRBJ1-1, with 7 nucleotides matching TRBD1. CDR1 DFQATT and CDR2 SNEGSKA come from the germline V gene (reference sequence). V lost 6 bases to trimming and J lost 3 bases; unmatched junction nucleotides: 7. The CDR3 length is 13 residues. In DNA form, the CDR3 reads TGCAGTGCGTTACAGGGGTGGGACACTGAAGCTTTCTTT. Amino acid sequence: CSALQGWDTEAFF.

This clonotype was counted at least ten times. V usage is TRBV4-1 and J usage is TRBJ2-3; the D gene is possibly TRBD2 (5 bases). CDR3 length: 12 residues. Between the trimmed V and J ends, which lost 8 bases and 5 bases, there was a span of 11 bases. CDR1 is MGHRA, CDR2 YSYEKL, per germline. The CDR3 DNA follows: TGCGCCAGCGAGGGCAGAGAAGATACGCAGTATTTT. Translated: CASEGREDTQYF.

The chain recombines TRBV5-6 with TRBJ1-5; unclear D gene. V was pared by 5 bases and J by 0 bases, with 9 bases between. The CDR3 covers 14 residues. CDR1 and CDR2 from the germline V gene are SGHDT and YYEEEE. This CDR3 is CASRPRHSNQPQHF. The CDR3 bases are TGTGCCAGCAGGCCCAGACATAGCAATCAGCCCCAGCATTTT.

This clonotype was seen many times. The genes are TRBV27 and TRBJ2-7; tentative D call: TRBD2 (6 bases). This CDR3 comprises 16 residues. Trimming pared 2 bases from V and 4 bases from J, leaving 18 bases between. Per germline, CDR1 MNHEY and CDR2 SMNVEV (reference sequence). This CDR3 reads CASSLGFGTPSYEQYF. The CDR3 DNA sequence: TGTGCCAGCAGTTTAGGATTCGGGACTCCATCTTACGAGCAGTACTTC.

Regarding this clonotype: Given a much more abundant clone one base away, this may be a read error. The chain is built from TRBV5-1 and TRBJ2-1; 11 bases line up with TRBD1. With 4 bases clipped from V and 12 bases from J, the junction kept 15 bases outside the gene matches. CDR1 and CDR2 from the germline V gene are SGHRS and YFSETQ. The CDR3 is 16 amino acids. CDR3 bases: TGCGCCAGCAGCCTAGGGACAGGGGGGAGGATGGATGGGCAGTTCTTC. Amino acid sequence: CASSLGTGGRMDGQFF. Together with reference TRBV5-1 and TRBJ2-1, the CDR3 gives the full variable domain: KAGVTQTPRYLIKTRGQQVTLSCSPISGHRSVSWYQQTPGQGLQFLFEYFSETQRNKGNFPGRFSGRQFSNSRSEMNVSTLELGDSALYLCASSLGTGGRMDGQFFGPGTRLTVL.

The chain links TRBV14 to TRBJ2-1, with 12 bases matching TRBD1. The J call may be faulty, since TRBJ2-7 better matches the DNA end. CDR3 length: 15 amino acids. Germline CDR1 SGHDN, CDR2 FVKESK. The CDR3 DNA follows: TGTGCCAGCAGCCGGGACAGGGGGCCATACAATGAGCAGTACTTC. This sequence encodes CASSRDRGPYNEQYF.

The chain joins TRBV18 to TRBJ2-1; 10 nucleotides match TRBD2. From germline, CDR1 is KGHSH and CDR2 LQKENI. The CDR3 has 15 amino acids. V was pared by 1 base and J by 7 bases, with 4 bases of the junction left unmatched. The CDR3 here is CASSPLEAGGNEQFF. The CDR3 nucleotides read TGTGCCAGCTCACCACTTGAAGCGGGGGGGAATGAGCAGTTCTTC. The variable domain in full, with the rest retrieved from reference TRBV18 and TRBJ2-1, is NAGVMQNPRHLVRRRGQEARLRCSPMKGHSHVYWYRQLPEEGLKFMVYLQKENIIDESGMPKERFSAEFPKEGPSILRIQQVVRGDSAAYFCASSPLEAGGNEQFFGPGTRLTVL.

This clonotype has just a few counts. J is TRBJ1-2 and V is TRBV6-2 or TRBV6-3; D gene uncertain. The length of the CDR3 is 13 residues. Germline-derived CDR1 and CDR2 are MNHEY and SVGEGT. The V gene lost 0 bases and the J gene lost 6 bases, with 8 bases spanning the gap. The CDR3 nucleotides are TGTGCCAGCAGTTACTCGAATGGGAATGGCTACACCTTC. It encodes CASSYSNGNGYTF.

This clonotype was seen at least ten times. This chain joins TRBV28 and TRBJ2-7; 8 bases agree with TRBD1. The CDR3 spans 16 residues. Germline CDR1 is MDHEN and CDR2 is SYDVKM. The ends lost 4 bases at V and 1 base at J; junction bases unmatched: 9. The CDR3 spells CASSSHGQGRSYEQYF. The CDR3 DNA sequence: TGTGCCAGCAGTTCCCATGGACAGGGTAGGTCCTACGAGCAGTACTTC.

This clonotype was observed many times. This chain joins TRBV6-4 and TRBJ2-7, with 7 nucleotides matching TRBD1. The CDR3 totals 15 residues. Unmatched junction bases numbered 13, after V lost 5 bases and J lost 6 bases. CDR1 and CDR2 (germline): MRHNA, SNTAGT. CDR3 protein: CASSYRGTLRGEQYF. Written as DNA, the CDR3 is TGTGCCAGCAGTTACAGGGGTACCCTACGGGGCGAGCAGTACTTC.

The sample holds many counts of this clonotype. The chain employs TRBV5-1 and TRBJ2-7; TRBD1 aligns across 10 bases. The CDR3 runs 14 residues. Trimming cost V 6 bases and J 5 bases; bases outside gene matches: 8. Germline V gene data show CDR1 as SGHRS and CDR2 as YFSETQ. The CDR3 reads CASNPGTGEDEQYF. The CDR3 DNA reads TGCGCCAGCAACCCCGGGACAGGGGAAGACGAGCAGTACTTC.

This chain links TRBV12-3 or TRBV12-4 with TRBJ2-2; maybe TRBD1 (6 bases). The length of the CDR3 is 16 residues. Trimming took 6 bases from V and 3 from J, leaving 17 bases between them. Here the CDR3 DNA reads TGTGCCAGCAGACTGACAGGCGCGTGGGACACCGGGGAGCTGTTTTTT. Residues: CASRLTGAWDTGELFF.